A single sample is the source of the 8 T cell receptor beta chains below, sequenced in a study of T cells after yellow fever vaccination. Using its own MiXCR run on the 5' RACE reads, TCRdb lists one record per CDR3 protein. This repertoire shows around 310,000 distinct CDR3 sequences, about 3.5% found once; its top ten account for 23%. This specimen consisted of PBMCs, obtained on the day of the yellow fever booster vaccination. Every receptor here comes from a man younger than 35 who received the YFV17D yellow fever vaccine.

This clonotype was detected ten times or more. The V call is TRBV6-4, the J call TRBJ2-1, with 9 bases aligning to TRBD1. The V gene end was trimmed by 2 bases and the J gene end by 8 bases; junction bases not matched to a gene: 7. Germline V gene data show CDR1 as MRHNA and CDR2 as SNTAGT. The CDR3 sequence is 15 residues long. The CDR3 nucleotides read TGTGCCAGCAGTGACCGGACAGGGGCAATCGATGAGCAGTTCTTC. It translates to CASSDRTGAIDEQFF.

CDR3 sequence reads: CASSQDGRGSTDTQYF. CDR3 bases: TGCGCCAGCAGCCAAGATGGGCGGGGCAGCACAGATACGCAGTATTTT. V is TRBV4-3 and J is TRBJ2-3; D possibly corresponds to TRBD2 (6 bases). From germline, CDR1 is LGHNA and CDR2 YSLEER. V lost 0 bases, J lost 0 bases, and 10 bases lay in between. The CDR3 has 16 residues.

This clonotype was seen many times. V is TRBV20-1 and J is TRBJ2-2; unclear D gene. The ends were cut back, 3 bases at V and 6 bases at J, with 11 bases in the middle. The CDR3 extends over 13 amino acids. Germline assignment: CDR1 DFQATT and CDR2 SNEGSKA (reference sequence). The DNA of the CDR3 is TGCAGTGCTAGTCCTTTTCAGGCCGGGGAGCTGTTTTTT. Amino acids: CSASPFQAGELFF.

This clonotype was recorded at least ten times. The chain carries TRBV29-1 and TRBJ2-5; perhaps TRBD1 as D (6 bases). With 7 bases removed from V and 3 bases from J, the gap between germline ends came to 9 bases. The germline CDR1 and CDR2 sequences are SQVTM and ANQGSEA. The CDR3 totals 11 residues. The CDR3 reads CSGNREETQYF. CDR3 DNA: TGCAGCGGGAACAGGGAAGAGACCCAGTACTTC.

This clonotype was seen at least ten times. The CDR3 spells CASSLGQGTQPQHF. Written as DNA, the CDR3 is TGTGCCAGCAGCTTGGGACAGGGCACGCAGCCCCAGCATTTT. This chain uses TRBV7-9 with TRBJ1-5, with 9 bases matching TRBD1. Germline CDR1 reads SEHNR; CDR2 reads FQNEAQ (reference sequence). Trimming cost V 3 bases and J 7 bases; bases outside gene matches: 4. The CDR3 has 14 amino acids. Supplemented by reference TRBV7-9 and TRBJ1-5, the full variable domain reads DTGVSQNPRHKITKRGQNVTFRCDPISEHNRLYWYRQTLGQGPEFLTYFQNEAQLEKSRLLSDRFSAERPKGSFSTLEIQRTEQGDSAMYLCASSLGQGTQPQHFGDGTRLSIL.

The genes are TRBV29-1 and TRBJ2-1; 8 nucleotides match TRBD2. V was pared by 4 bases and J by 9 bases, with 14 bases of the junction left unmatched. This CDR3 is 15 amino acids long. In germline, CDR1 is SQVTM, CDR2 ANQGSEA. The CDR3 loop is CSVGLAAGVRREQFF. CDR3 DNA: TGCAGCGTTGGATTAGCAGCGGGGGTACGTCGTGAGCAGTTCTTC.

The CDR3 DNA sequence: TGTGCCTGGAGTAGGGCGGAGAACACTGAAGCTTTCTTT. Translation: CAWSRAENTEAFF. This chain joins TRBV30 and TRBJ1-1; D is unclear. The CDR3 extends over 13 amino acids. V was shortened by 2 bases and J by 1 base, with 8 bases between the two germline ends. Looked up from germline, CDR1 is GTSNPN and CDR2 is SVGIG (reference sequence).

Many counts were recorded for this clonotype. V and J are TRBV15 and TRBJ1-2; a possible D gene is TRBD1 (5 bases). The CDR3 sequence is 14 residues long. CDR1 LNHNV and CDR2 YYDKDF come from the germline V gene (reference sequence). Trimming pared 5 bases from V and 4 bases from J, leaving 14 bases between. CDR3 in amino acids: CATSARDSFYGYTF. CDR3 sequence (DNA): TGTGCCACCAGCGCCCGGGACTCCTTCTATGGCTACACCTTC.